A single sample gave rise to the 23 T cell receptor beta chains below, sequenced in a study of regulatory T cells (dated by TCRdb to the late 2010s). Receptor amplification or capture employed the immunoSEQ multiplex PCR assay. For the multiplex PCR, 52 forward TRBV primers and 13 reverse TRBJ primers were used, and amplification bias was corrected with both assay-based and computational methods. Held by TCRdb, this immuneACCESS table contains in-frame sequences only and omits some clones. Under half of the omission traces to an unresolved V gene where checked; the cause of the rest is unknown. Recorded for this sample are roughly 15,000 clones; about 92% of them occurred a single time. Together, the top ten hold 32% of the sample. The sequencing input was CD8+ T cells sorted from blood. The receptor source for this set is a person under 30 with CD3G deficiency.

The chain recombines TRBV9 with TRBJ2-5, with D perhaps matching TRBD1 (7 bases). Germline-derived CDR1 and CDR2 are SGDLS and YYNGEE. The CDR3 totals 16 residues. The germline V and J ends were trimmed by 4 bases and 6 bases, with 22 bases remaining between them. The CDR3 DNA sequence: TGTGCCAGCAGCCCTCCGGCGGCAGGGGGGTATAAGACCCAGTACTTC. Its translation: CASSPPAAGGYKTQYF.

The chain has TRBV7-2 and TRBJ2-7; D gene unclear. The ends were cut back, 2 bases at V and 6 bases at J, with 14 bases in the middle. The CDR3 loop spans 14 amino acids. Germline values: CDR1 SGHTA, CDR2 FQGNSA. The CDR3 coding sequence is TGTGCCAGCAGCTTAAACCGGGCCGCCGGCGAGCAGTACTTC. This sequence encodes CASSLNRAAGEQYF.

V is TRBV9 and J is TRBJ2-2; a possible D gene is TRBD2 (6 bases). Germline loops: CDR1 SGDLS, CDR2 YYNGEE. There are 14 residues in the CDR3. The V end was cut by 0 bases, the J end by 4 bases, with 7 bases between. The CDR3 DNA reads as TGTGCCAGCAGCGTAGGGGACTTCACCGGGGAGCTGTTTTTT. Its translation is CASSVGDFTGELFF.

This chain connects TRBV6-5 to TRBJ2-7; the match to TRBD1 covers 10 bases. V trimming: 5 bases; J trimming: 3 bases; junction bases outside the gene matches: 4. The CDR3 spans 14 residues. CDR1 is MNHEY, CDR2 SVGAGI, per germline. CDR3 region: CASSDGTGVYEQYF. In DNA, the CDR3 is TGTGCCAGCAGTGACGGGACAGGGGTCTACGAGCAGTACTTC.

This sequence joins TRBV7-9 and TRBJ2-7, with 9 bases aligning to TRBD1. V lost 2 bases to trimming and J lost 12 bases; unmatched junction nucleotides: 8. Germline CDR1 reads SEHNR; CDR2 reads FQNEAQ (reference sequence). This CDR3 comprises 13 residues. The CDR3 region has the DNA TGTGCCAGCAGCTTACACGAGGGACAGGGTCGGTACTTC. Translation: CASSLHEGQGRYF.

Here the CDR3 reads CASRQGRESYEQYF. Here the CDR3 DNA reads TGTGCCAGCAGGCAAGGCCGGGAGTCCTACGAGCAGTACTTC. The gene calls are TRBV6-1 and TRBJ2-5, with a possible D match to TRBD2 (6 bases). TRBJ2-7 matches the DNA end more closely, so the J call is doubtful. The CDR3 contains 14 residues. Germline CDR1 reads MNHNS; CDR2 reads SASEGT.

This sequence joins TRBV5-6 and TRBJ1-6, with unresolved D. Germline lookup yields CDR1 SGHDT and CDR2 YYEEEE. The V and J ends lost 3 bases and 7 bases respectively, with 20 bases between them. This CDR3 comprises 17 residues. The CDR3: CASSSLQEGLRNSPLHF. DNA for the CDR3: TGTGCCAGCAGCTCCCTGCAGGAAGGACTAAGGAATTCACCCCTCCACTTT.

The genes are TRBV9 and TRBJ2-7; possible D gene TRBD2, 5 bases. The CDR3 is 16 amino acids. CDR1 is SGDLS and CDR2 is YYNGEE in the germline V gene. The ends were cut back, 4 bases at V and 5 bases at J, with 22 bases in the middle. The CDR3 sequence: CASSPPRTGGTHEQYF. The CDR3, as DNA: TGTGCCAGCAGCCCCCCCCGGACCGGAGGAACCCACGAGCAGTACTTC. The full variable domain, completed using reference TRBV9 and TRBJ2-7, is DSGVTQTPKHLITATGQRVTLRCSPRSGDLSVYWYQQSLDQGLQFLIQYYNGEERAKGNILERFSAQQFPDLHSELNLSSLELGDSALYFCASSPPRTGGTHEQYFGPGTRLTVT.

This chain uses TRBV28 with TRBJ2-2; TRBD2 agrees at 14 bases. After removal of 4 bases from V and 1 base from J, the junction contained 5 bases not matched to a gene. The CDR3 length is 18 residues. Germline V CDR1 and CDR2: MDHEN, SYDVKM. The CDR3 bases are TGTGCCAGCAGTTCTAGACTAGCGGGAGGGGAGAACACCGGGGAGCTGTTTTTT. Encoded protein: CASSSRLAGGENTGELFF.

The rearrangement links TRBV28 to TRBJ1-1; TRBD1 might be the D (5 bases). The V end was cut by 0 bases, the J end by 0 bases, with 11 bases between. This CDR3 contains 16 residues. Germline V gene sequence: CDR1 MDHEN, CDR2 SYDVKM. For the CDR3, the DNA is TGTGCCAGCAGTTTATGGGGGGGTGATATGAACACTGAAGCTTTCTTT. Translated, it gives CASSLWGGDMNTEAFF.

V is TRBV13 and J is TRBJ2-7, with 7 bases identical to TRBD2. The V and J ends lost 5 bases and 6 bases, in that order; junction bases with no gene match: 16. The CDR3 runs 16 residues. CDR1 and CDR2 from the germline V gene are PRHDT and FYEKMQ (reference sequence). CDR3 sequence: CASSQSGEGGIGEQYF. CDR3 nucleotide sequence: TGTGCCAGCAGCCAATCTGGGGAGGGAGGGATTGGCGAGCAGTACTTC.

The CDR3 sequence is CAIKSGQYNSPLHF. DNA of the CDR3: TGTGCCATCAAGTCGGGGCAGTATAATTCACCCCTCCACTTT. The chain couples TRBV10-3 to TRBJ1-6; perhaps TRBD1 as D (5 bases). The length of the CDR3 is 14 residues. Trimming cost V 7 bases and J 4 bases, with 11 bases left between them. CDR1 ENHRY and CDR2 SYGVKD come from the germline V gene.

The chain recombines TRBV7-9 with TRBJ2-1; 12 positions match TRBD2. The germline gives CDR1 SEHNR, CDR2 FQNEAQ (reference sequence). V trimming: 2 bases; J trimming: 7 bases; junction bases outside the gene matches: 3. This CDR3 spans 15 amino acids. CDR3 region: CASSLTGTSGNEQFF. The CDR3 DNA reads TGTGCCAGCAGCTTAACCGGGACTAGCGGGAATGAGCAGTTCTTC.

The table lists this clone with a few counts. This rearrangement joins TRBV28 to TRBJ1-5, with 9 bases that match TRBD1. J gave up 8 bases and V 3 bases, and 5 bases lay outside the gene matches. This CDR3 has 14 residues. CDR1 MDHEN and CDR2 SYDVKM come from the germline V gene. The CDR3 DNA reads TGTGCCAGCAGTTTTACAGGGGGCGCGGAGCCCCAGCATTTT. Protein sequence: CASSFTGGAEPQHF. Full variable domain (outside the CDR3, taken from reference TRBV28 and TRBJ1-5): DVKVTQSSRYLVKRTGEKVFLECVQDMDHENMFWYRQDPGLGLRLIYFSYDVKMKEKGDIPEGYSVSREKKERFSLILESASTNQTSMYLCASSFTGGAEPQHFGDGTRLSIL.

This chain connects TRBV28 to TRBJ2-5; 9 nucleotides line up with TRBD1. This CDR3 has 13 amino acids. Losses at the gene ends were 8 bases for V and 2 bases for J; bases not matched to a gene: 3. Germline V gene lookup returns CDR1 MDHEN and CDR2 SYDVKM. CDR3 DNA: TGTGCCAGCCACGACAGGGGGCAAGAGACCCAGTACTTC. Translated: CASHDRGQETQYF.

V gene TRBV27 combines with J gene TRBJ2-1, with D possibly being TRBD2 (6 bases). Germline V gives CDR1 MNHEY, CDR2 SMNVEV (reference sequence). This CDR3 is built from 13 residues. Trimming cost V 6 bases and J 10 bases, with 16 bases left between them. The CDR3 DNA reads TGTGCCAGCAGACCCGGGGGAGTTGCGGAGCAGTTCTTC. Encoded protein: CASRPGGVAEQFF.

The chain uses TRBV28 and TRBJ2-7; 9 nucleotides align to TRBD1. The trim removed 5 bases at V and 6 bases at J, leaving 8 bases unmatched. Germline V gene lookup returns CDR1 MDHEN and CDR2 SYDVKM. CDR3 length equals 14 residues. The CDR3 reads CASSPGTGTAEQYF. The CDR3 DNA sequence: TGTGCCAGCAGTCCGGGGACAGGGACGGCCGAGCAGTACTTC.

A few counts support this clone. The chain joins TRBV21-1 to TRBJ1-4; the table assigns TRBD1, which was not confirmed against the DNA. TRBV21-1 is termed a pseudogene. The CDR3 is 14 amino acids. CDR3 sequence: CASSIQDRGEKLFF. The CDR3 nucleotides are TGTGCCAGCAGCATACAAGACAGGGGAGAAAAACTGTTTTTT.

V gene TRBV5-6 combines with J gene TRBJ1-6; D gene ambiguous. The CDR3 runs 14 residues. V was pared by 1 base and J by 2 bases, with 4 bases between. The germline CDR1 and CDR2 sequences are SGHDT and YYEEEE. The chain's CDR3 is CASSLITYNSPLHF. The CDR3 nucleotides are TGTGCCAGCAGCTTGATCACCTATAATTCACCCCTCCACTTT.

The chain recombines TRBV21-1 with TRBJ1-5. TRBV21-1 is given as a pseudogene. CDR3 size: 16 residues. As DNA, the CDR3 is TGTGCCAGCAGCAAAGATGAGGGTAAGGGCAATCAGCCCCAGCATTTT. It is translated as CASSKDEGKGNQPQHF.

The V call is TRBV6-1, the J call TRBJ2-3; 7 bases align to TRBD2. The CDR3 has 16 amino acids. V lost 1 base to trimming and J lost 1 base; unmatched junction nucleotides: 5. The germline gives CDR1 MNHNS, CDR2 SASEGT. CDR3 residues: CASSEDELAGTDTQYF. For the CDR3, the DNA is TGTGCCAGCAGTGAAGACGAGCTAGCGGGCACAGATACGCAGTATTTT.

This chain uses TRBV7-9 with TRBJ2-3; unclear D gene. The length of the CDR3 is 13 residues. Per germline, CDR1 SEHNR and CDR2 FQNEAQ (reference sequence). V lost 4 bases and J 6 bases, leaving 11 bases between the germline ends. The CDR3, as DNA: TGTGCCAGCAGCTCACCCTCTTTGGATACGCAGTATTTT. Its protein is CASSSPSLDTQYF.

This sequence joins TRBV9 and TRBJ1-5; 7 bases agree with TRBD1. The germline V gene has CDR1 SGDLS and CDR2 YYNGEE. The CDR3 consists of 15 residues. With 3 bases clipped from V and 1 base from J, the junction kept 4 bases outside the gene matches. The CDR3 sequence: CASSATGESNQPQHF. For the CDR3, the DNA is TGTGCCAGCAGCGCCACAGGGGAAAGCAATCAGCCCCAGCATTTT.